This record concerns one T cell receptor beta chain sequence. V shed 4 bases and J 5 bases; nucleotides not matched to a gene: 9. Germline V gives CDR1 MNHEY, CDR2 SVGEGT. This CDR3 has 16 residues. These data originate in a study of blood T cell repertoires in COVID-19. Study background: Whether acute or convalescent, the COVID-19 samples came from the United States, Italy and Spain. Sources were T cells, B-cell-depleted T cells, or PBMCs; the material itself was cDNA or gDNA.

Per the original methods: How many nucleated cells were present was estimated from reference gene primer amplification. The method was immunoSEQ multiplex PCR; TCRdb's version includes in-frame clones alone and lacks a portion of them. V and J calls and clone size are those listed in that table; D and trimming were worked out from the DNA. The top ten clones hold about 3.8% of a sample with around 62,000 clones, approximately 87% of them seen once. The rearrangement uses TRBV6-2 or TRBV6-3 and TRBJ2-7, with 12 bases lining up with TRBD1. This TCR came from a human donor in a cohort sampled during active COVID-19. The sample was peripheral blood. CDR3 nucleotide sequence: TGTGCCAGCAGTTTCATTCCGGGACAGGGGGCCGACGAGCAGTACTTC. Protein: CASSFIPGQGADEQYF.